Sequencing of this T cell receptor beta chain was carried out in a study of post-analysis software for immune sequencing data (dated by TCRdb to the mid-2010s). About the full investigation: Disease courses on record covered relapsing-remitting, secondary progressive and progressive-relapsing multiple sclerosis, though some patients had no subtype annotation. The multiple sclerosis patient repertoires were compared with 11 previously published healthy control repertoires from donors aged roughly 6 to 27 years. A subset of samples was prepared in parallel using single-end sample barcoding, then pooled and co-amplified after Illumina adapter ligation.

Looking up the germline V gene (reference sequence) yields CDR1 LNHNV and CDR2 YYDKDF. The cysteine opens and the phenylalanine closes a CDR3 of 13 amino acids. Only the CDR3 portion is preserved as DNA: 39 bases, with reading frame beginning at the first base. To demonstrate the VDJtools post-analysis software, the study profiled TCR beta repertoires from the peripheral blood of about 13 young patients with multiple sclerosis. Multiple sclerosis patients were children and adolescents aged 6 to 15 years. Study-level results and caveats: The multiple sclerosis patient group was slightly younger than the control group. Compared with controls, multiple sclerosis patients had significantly lower normalized Chao1 diversity, a finding suggesting substantial peripheral T-cell clonal expansion. Direct clustering with F measure showed strong co-clustering of samples prepared in the same batch, prompting a batch-effect correction. Patients showed significantly higher frequencies than controls for about 5 TRBV segments, among them TRBV5-6, TRBV5-1 and TRBV20-1.

Preparation of the library involved PCR. The run used an Illumina HiSeq 2500. Unique molecular identifiers were incorporated into TCR beta cDNA libraries to reduce PCR and sequencing biases. Every 1 to 10 million input T cells yielded 500,000 or so cDNA molecules, meaning each molecule approximated one T cell. Patient libraries were prepared and sequenced with the same protocol used for the earlier healthy control dataset. Within a given batch, samples were prepared together, multiplexed and sequenced on the same HiSeq lane. From the authors' description of their analysis: Raw barcoded reads were processed with MIGEC, and single-read molecular identifier groups were discarded before consensus assembly and CDR3 extraction. VDJtools was used for post-analysis of the clonotype tables, with diversity normalized by down-sampling every dataset to the smallest sample size. To correct batch-related cross-sample contamination, repertoire overlap clustering matched CDR3 amino acid sequences but not nucleotide sequences. The raw public data were reprocessed by TCRdb itself: fastp quality trimming at Q25, MiXCR clonotype calling, in-frame beta chains only. One record per CDR3 amino acid sequence lists the most common genes and DNA. For this entry, the V and J calls and clone size follow TCRdb and not the study's own pipeline. The sample profile shows 820,000 or so distinct CDR3 sequences; roughly 50% of them were found once. The top ten hold roughly 4.4% of the sample.

As for this clonotype: The antigen this receptor binds is unknown. Base qualities are not at hand, and no much larger clone is one base apart.

This clonotype was sampled from a girl under 18 with multiple sclerosis. Sequencing was performed on blood. The chain was built from TRBV15 and TRBJ2-4; TRBD2 might be the D gene, on 6 matching bases. The J call is uncertain, as TRBJ2-7 better fits the DNA end. The DNA reads TGTGCCACCAGCAAAGGGAGGAACTACGAGCAGTACTTC. This encodes CATSKGRNYEQYF.